Many counts were recorded for the clone carrying this T cell receptor (beta chain). Its matching antigen is unknown. CDR3 size: 18 residues. J gave up 6 bases and V 3 bases, and 16 bases lay outside the gene matches. From germline, CDR1 is SNHLY and CDR2 FYNNEI. Investigators profiled TCR beta VDJ and CDR3 from genomic DNA template. In TCRdb, the reads were re-called with MiXCR into one record per CDR3 protein. Among 200,000 to 250,000 distinct CDR3 sequences, over 60% were seen once, and the ten largest hold about 29%. This specimen comes from a study of CD8+CD57+ T cells in acquired aplastic anemia. Overall study findings and caveats: The number of CD8+ CDR3 sequences shared by patients and controls was approximately 30.

V usage is TRBV2 and J usage is TRBJ1-4; 7 positions agree with TRBD1. Input material: sorted CD4+, CD8+, or CD8+CD57+ T cells (not recorded which) from PBMCs. This sequence was found in a human donor in good health. The CDR3 here is CASSDENFTGVMDEKLFF. The CDR3 DNA is TGTGCCAGCAGTGACGAAAATTTCACAGGGGTCATGGATGAAAAACTGTTTTTT.